These 5 T cell receptor beta chains originate from one sample sequenced in a study of blood T cell repertoires in COVID-19. Libraries were prepared by immunoSEQ multiplex PCR; TCRdb keeps only in-frame clonotypes and omits some of them. The top ten clones hold under 5% of a sample with some 330,000 clones, approximately 87% of them seen once. The sample comprised peripheral blood. Source of these receptors: a woman in her fifties or sixties with active or convalescent COVID-19.

To note about this clone: Sequence at one end of the junction differs from germline and may be a read error. This chain links TRBV9 with TRBJ2-5, with D perhaps matching TRBD1 (7 bases). CDR3 length: 14 amino acids. The germline CDR1 and CDR2 sequences are SGDLS and YYNGEE. This CDR3 reads CASSGGTVQETQYF. The CDR3 nucleotides read TGCGCCAGCAGCGGAGGGACAGTCCAAGAGACCCAGTACTTC.

DNA of the CDR3: TGTGCCAGCAGCTTGGGGGTTAGCCCCCAAGAGACCCAGTACTTC. Its translation: CASSLGVSPQETQYF. This sequence joins TRBV5-4 and TRBJ2-5, with D unresolved. Between the trimmed V and J ends, which lost 0 bases and 1 base, there was a span of 10 bases. This CDR3 is built from 15 residues. Per the germline V gene, CDR1 is SGHNT and CDR2 is YYREEE (reference sequence).

The CDR3 coding sequence is TGTGCCAGCTCACCCGGGACAGGGGGCCATGAGCAGTTCTTC. This encodes CASSPGTGGHEQFF. The gene calls are TRBV2 and TRBJ2-1, with 12 nucleotides matching TRBD1. The CDR3 covers 14 residues. The V and J ends lost 8 bases and 8 bases, in that order; junction bases with no gene match: 7. Per the germline V gene, CDR1 is SNHLY and CDR2 is FYNNEI.

The chain recombines TRBV7-9 with TRBJ2-2; weak D call: TRBD2 (6 bases). Per the germline V gene, CDR1 is SEHNR and CDR2 is FQNEAQ (reference sequence). The ends were cut back, 3 bases at V and 4 bases at J, with 12 bases in the middle. There are 15 residues in the CDR3. CDR3: CASSFGSGPTGELFF. The CDR3 DNA reads as TGTGCCAGCAGCTTCGGTAGCGGCCCCACCGGGGAGCTGTTTTTT. The entire variable domain, with the rest obtained from reference TRBV7-9 and TRBJ2-2, is as follows: DTGVSQNPRHKITKRGQNVTFRCDPISEHNRLYWYRQTLGQGPEFLTYFQNEAQLEKSRLLSDRFSAERPKGSFSTLEIQRTEQGDSAMYLCASSFGSGPTGELFFGEGSRLTVL.

Here the CDR3 DNA reads TGTGCTTCTAATCTAGCGGGGGGGCTTGAGACCCAGTACTTC. This encodes CASNLAGGLETQYF. This rearrangement joins TRBV30 to TRBJ2-5; TRBD2 matches 12 bases. The CDR3 covers 14 residues. From germline, CDR1 is GTSNPN and CDR2 SVGIG (reference sequence).